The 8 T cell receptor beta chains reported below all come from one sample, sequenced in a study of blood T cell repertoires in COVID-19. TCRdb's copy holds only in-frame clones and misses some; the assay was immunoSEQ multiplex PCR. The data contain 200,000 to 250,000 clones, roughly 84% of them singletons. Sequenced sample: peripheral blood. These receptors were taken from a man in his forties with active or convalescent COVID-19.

The CDR3 loop reads CASSPPGGGAPEQFF. CDR3 nucleotides: TGTGCCAGCAGCCCCCCGGGCGGGGGGGCCCCTGAGCAGTTCTTC. The rearrangement joins TRBV4-2 to TRBJ2-1; the match to TRBD2 covers 9 bases. The ends lost 4 bases at V and 9 bases at J; junction bases unmatched: 10. Germline V gives CDR1 LGHNA, CDR2 YNFKEQ. The CDR3 sequence is 15 residues long.

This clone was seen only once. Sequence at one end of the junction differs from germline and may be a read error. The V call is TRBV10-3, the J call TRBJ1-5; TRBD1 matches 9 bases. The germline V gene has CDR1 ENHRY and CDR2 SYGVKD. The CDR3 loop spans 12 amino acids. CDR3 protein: CAISERQGDRNF. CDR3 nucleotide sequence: TGTGCCATCAGTGAAAGACAGGGGGATCGAAATTTT.

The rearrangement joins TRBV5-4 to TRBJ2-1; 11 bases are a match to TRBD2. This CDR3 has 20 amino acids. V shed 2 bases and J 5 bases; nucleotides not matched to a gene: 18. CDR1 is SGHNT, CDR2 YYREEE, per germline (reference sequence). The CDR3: CASSLQMISGRASFDNEQFF. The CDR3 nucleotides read TGTGCCAGCAGCTTACAGATGATTAGCGGGAGGGCCTCCTTTGACAATGAGCAGTTCTTC.

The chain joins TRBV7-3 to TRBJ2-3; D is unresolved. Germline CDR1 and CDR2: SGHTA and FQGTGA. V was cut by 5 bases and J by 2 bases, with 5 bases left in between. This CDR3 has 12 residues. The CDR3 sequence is CASSKHTDTQYF. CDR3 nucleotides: TGTGCCAGCAGCAAACACACAGATACGCAGTATTTT.

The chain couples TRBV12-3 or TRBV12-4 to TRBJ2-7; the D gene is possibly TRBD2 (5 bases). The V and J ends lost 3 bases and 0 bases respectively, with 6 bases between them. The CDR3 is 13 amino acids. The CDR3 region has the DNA TGTGCCAGCAGTTTCGGGGACTCCTACGAGCAGTACTTC. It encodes CASSFGDSYEQYF.

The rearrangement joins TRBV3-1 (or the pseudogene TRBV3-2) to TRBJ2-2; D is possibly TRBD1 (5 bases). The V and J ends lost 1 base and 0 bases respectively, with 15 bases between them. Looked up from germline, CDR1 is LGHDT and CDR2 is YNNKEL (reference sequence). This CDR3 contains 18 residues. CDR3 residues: CASSQGAWGNPNTGELFF. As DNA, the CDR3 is TGTGCCAGCAGCCAAGGGGCCTGGGGCAATCCGAACACCGGGGAGCTGTTTTTT.

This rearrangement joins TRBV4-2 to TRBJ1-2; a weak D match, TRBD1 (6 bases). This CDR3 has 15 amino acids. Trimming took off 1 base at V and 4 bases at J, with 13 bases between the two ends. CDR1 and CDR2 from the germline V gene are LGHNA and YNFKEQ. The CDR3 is CASSQVVGGFYGYTF. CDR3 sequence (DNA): TGTGCCAGCAGCCAAGTCGTAGGGGGATTCTATGGCTACACCTTC.

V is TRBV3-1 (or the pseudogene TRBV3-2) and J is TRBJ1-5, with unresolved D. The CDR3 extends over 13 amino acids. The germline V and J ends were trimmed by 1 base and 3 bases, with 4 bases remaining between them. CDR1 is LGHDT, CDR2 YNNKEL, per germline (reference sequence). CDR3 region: CASSQVDNQPQHF. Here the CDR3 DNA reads TGTGCCAGCAGCCAAGTAGACAATCAGCCCCAGCATTTT.